The entry below describes one T cell receptor beta chain. The data belong to a study of cytomegalovirus exposure and HLA in healthy donors. Germline lookup yields CDR1 SGHNT and CDR2 YYREEE (reference sequence). With 2 bases removed from V and 6 bases from J, the gap between germline ends came to 6 bases. The CDR3 extends over 12 amino acids. The PCR ran on 60 Vbeta and 13 Jbeta primers. Original data processing: Tens of millions of unique TCR beta chains, roughly 10 million shared, were counted in a later analysis. Measured with immunoSEQ multiplex PCR; TCRdb has only the in-frame clones, and not every one. D and trimming come from the DNA, and the V and J calls and clone size come from that table. The sample yields approximately 110,000 clones, of which the top ten take up 2.2%.

This chain joins TRBV5-4 and TRBJ2-1; D might be TRBD1 (5 bases). This sequence originates from a man aged 35 to 55 in good health and CMV-seronegative. Specimen: PBMCs. The CDR3 protein is CASSFDSNEQFF. Here the CDR3 DNA reads TGTGCCAGCAGCTTTGACAGCAATGAGCAGTTCTTC.